Sequencing of this T cell receptor (beta chain) was carried out in a study of vaccination effects on CD4 cells after COVID-19. Points on this clone: As yet, its antigen is unknown.

Study findings and constraints: Convalescent patients in the study were few, and early post-infection timepoints were absent.

Antigen-specific CD4+ T cells were expanded (with viral peptide pools) by the ViraFEST assay ahead of sequencing. Researchers isolated CD4+ T cells once approximately eleven days of culture had elapsed. Participants each got two BNT162b2 or mRNA-1273 vaccine doses. Recipients of the vaccine had no prior SARS-CoV-2 infection and negative nucleocapsid antibodies. Fresh IL-2-containing medium replaced half the medium on days 3 and 7. The V segment lost 5 bases and the J segment 3 bases; nucleotides outside the gene matches: 5. This CDR3 is built from 14 residues. CDR1 is MNHEY and CDR2 is SMNVEV in the germline V gene (reference sequence). Produced via immunoSEQ multiplex PCR; TCRdb's table is partial and in-frame only. The sample gives 65,000 to 70,000 clones, about 80% of which show up once; about 0.86% is in the top ten.

This chain connects TRBV27 to TRBJ1-2; 8 bases agree with TRBD1. The source is a human donor who received a COVID-19 vaccine. Sequencing was performed on CD4+ T cells from PBMCs cultured with HCoV-OC43 spike peptides, taken after COVID-19 vaccination. Subset noted: HCoV-OC43 spike overlapping peptide pool stimulation. CDR3 coding DNA: TGTGCCAGCAGTCCGAGGACAGGGTACTATGGCTACACCTTC. Amino acids: CASSPRTGYYGYTF.